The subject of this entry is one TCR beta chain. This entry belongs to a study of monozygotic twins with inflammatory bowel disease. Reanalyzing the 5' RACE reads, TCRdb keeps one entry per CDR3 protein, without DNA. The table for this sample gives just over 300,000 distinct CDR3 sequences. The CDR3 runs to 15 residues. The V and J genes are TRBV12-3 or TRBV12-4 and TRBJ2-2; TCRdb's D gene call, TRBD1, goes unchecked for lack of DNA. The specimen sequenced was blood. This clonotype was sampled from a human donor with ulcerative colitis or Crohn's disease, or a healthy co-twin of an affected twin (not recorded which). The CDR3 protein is CASSKGVSSTGELFF.